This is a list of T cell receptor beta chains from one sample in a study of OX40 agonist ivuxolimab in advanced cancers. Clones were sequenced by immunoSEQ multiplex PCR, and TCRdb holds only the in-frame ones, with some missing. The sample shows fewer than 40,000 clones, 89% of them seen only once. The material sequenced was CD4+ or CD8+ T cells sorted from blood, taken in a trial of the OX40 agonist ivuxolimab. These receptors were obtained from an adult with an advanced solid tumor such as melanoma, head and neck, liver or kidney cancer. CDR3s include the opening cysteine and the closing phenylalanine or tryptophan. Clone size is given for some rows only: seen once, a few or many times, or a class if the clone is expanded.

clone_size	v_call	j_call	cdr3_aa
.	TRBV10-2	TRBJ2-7	CASSAGSNEQYF
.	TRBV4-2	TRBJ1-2	CASSQDNREGGYTF
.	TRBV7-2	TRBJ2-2	CASSSYTLTGSDTGELFF
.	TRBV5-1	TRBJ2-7	CASSLGGADSSYEQYF
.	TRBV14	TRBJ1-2	CASSRTGNDGYTF
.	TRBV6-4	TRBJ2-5	CASIEAGQETQYF
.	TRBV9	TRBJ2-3	CASSALAGATDTQYF
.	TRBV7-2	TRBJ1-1	CASSLRANTEAFF
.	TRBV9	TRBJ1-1	CASSGGPAGTEAFF
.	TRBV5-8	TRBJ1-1	CASSFEDRGGTEAFF
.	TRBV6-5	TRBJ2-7	CASQASPPYEQYF
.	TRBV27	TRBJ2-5	CASSPQRGLGTQYF
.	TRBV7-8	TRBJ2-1	CASSRSRTSVYNEQFF
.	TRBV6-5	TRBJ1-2	CASSPGTATNYGYTF
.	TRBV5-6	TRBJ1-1	CASSLRVRTGLNTEAFF
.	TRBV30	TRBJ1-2	CAWSVRAGSPRYGYTF
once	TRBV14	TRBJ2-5	CASSQAWETQYF
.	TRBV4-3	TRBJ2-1	CASSQGEDTYNEQFF
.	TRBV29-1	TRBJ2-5	CSVDSGTSQKETQYF
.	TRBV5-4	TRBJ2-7	CASRPGLAIDEQYF
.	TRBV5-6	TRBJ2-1	CASSSPIAGGLYEQFF
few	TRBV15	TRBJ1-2	CATSSGRGDGYTF
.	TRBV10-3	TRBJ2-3	CAIRGLGTDTQYF
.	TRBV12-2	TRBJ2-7	CASRLIGPYFSGQYF
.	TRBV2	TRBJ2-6	CARGRAGGANVLTF
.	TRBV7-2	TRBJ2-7	CASSVFTYEQYF
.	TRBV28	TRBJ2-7	CASSSQGLDEQYF
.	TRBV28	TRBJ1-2	CASSPTGQINYGYTF
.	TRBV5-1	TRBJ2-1	CASSLAGLPSYNEQFF
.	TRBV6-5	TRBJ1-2	CASTPPGGNYGYTF
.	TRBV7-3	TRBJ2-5	CASSLRVRTSGAFGQETQYF
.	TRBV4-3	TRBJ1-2	CASSHVGQALSGYTF
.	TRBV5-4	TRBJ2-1	CASSPGTTGYNEQFF